Detailed here is one TCR beta chain. How the authors handled the data: It was from reference gene primer amplification that nucleated cell counts were estimated. The repertoire was sequenced with immunoSEQ multiplex PCR; TCRdb's copy has only in-frame clones and lacks some. Clone size and V and J calls were adopted from that table, with D and trimming inferred from the DNA. The data contain 100,000 or so clones, roughly 92% of them singletons. The sample comes from a study of blood T cell repertoires in COVID-19. Overall study context: Samples of COVID-19 (acute and convalescent) were obtained from the United States, Italy and Spain. T cells, B-cell-depleted T cells, or PBMCs provided the cDNA or gDNA that served as material.

The CDR3 loop spans 17 amino acids. The junction had 9 bases not matched to a gene; V was cut back by 4 bases and J by 0 bases. Germline V gene lookup returns CDR1 SEHNR and CDR2 FQNEAQ (reference sequence). This rearrangement joins TRBV7-9 to TRBJ1-5; 7 bases agree with TRBD1. What was sequenced was peripheral blood. The TCR comes from a man in his 70s with acute or convalescent COVID-19. CDR3 loop: CASSSGTEFNSNQPQHF. DNA for the CDR3: TGTGCCAGCAGCTCCGGGACAGAGTTTAATAGCAATCAGCCCCAGCATTTT.